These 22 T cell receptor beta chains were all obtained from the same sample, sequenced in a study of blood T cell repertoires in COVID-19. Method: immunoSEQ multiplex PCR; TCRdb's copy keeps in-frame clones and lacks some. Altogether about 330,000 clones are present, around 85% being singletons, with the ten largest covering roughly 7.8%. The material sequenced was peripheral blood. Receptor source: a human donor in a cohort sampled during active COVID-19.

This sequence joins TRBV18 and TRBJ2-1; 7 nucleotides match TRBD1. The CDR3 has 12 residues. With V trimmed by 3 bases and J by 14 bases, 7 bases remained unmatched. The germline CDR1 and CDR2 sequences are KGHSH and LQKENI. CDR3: CASSPTGVGEFF. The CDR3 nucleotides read TGTGCCAGCTCACCTACAGGGGTAGGGGAGTTCTTC.

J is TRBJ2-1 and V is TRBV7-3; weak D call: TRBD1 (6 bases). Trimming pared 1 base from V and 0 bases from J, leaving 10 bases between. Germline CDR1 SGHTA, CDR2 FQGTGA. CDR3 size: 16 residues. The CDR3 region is CASSLNGGPSYNEQFF. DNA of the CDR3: TGTGCCAGCAGCTTAAATGGGGGCCCCTCCTACAATGAGCAGTTCTTC.

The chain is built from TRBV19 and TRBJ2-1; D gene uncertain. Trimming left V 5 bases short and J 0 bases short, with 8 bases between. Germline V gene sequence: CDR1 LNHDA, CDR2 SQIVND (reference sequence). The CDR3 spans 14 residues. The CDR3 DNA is TGTGCCAGTAGTCTGGGCTTCTCCTACAATGAGCAGTTCTTC. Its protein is CASSLGFSYNEQFF.

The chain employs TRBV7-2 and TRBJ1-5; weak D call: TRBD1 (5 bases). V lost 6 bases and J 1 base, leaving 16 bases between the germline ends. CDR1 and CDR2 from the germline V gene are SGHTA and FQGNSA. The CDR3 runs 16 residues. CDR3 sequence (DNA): TGTGCCAGCAGTTCTTTGAAGCGACAGAGCAATCAGCCCCAGCATTTT. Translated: CASSSLKRQSNQPQHF.

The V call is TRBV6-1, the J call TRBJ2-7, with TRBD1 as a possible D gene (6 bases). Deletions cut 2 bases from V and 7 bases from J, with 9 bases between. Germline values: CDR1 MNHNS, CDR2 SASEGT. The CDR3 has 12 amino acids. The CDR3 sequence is CASSEKTGEQYF. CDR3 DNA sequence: TGTGCCAGCAGTGAAAAGACAGGAGAGCAGTACTTC.

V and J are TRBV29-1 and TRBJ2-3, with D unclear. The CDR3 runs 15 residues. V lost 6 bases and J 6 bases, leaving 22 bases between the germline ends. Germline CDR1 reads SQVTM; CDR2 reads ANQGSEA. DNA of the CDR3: TGCAGCGTGACCACTCCCTTAGCCGGGTGGGATACGCAGTATTTT. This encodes CSVTTPLAGWDTQYF.

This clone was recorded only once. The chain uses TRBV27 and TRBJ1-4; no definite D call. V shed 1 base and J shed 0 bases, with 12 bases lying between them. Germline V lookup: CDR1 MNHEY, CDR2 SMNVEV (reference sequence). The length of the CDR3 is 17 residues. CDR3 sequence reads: CASSLLAGLPTNEKLFF. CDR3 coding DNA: TGTGCCAGCAGTTTATTGGCCGGACTCCCAACTAATGAAAAACTGTTTTTT.

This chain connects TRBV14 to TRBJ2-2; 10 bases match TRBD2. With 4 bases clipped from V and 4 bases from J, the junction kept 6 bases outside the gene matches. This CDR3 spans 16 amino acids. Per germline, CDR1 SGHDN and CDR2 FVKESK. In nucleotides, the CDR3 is TGTGCCAGCAGCCCTACTAGCGGGGAAAGCACCGGGGAGCTGTTTTTT. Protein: CASSPTSGESTGELFF. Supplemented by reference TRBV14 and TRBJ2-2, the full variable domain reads EAGVTQFPSHSVIEKGQTVTLRCDPISGHDNLYWYRRVMGKEIKFLLHFVKESKQDESGMPNNRFLAERTGGTYSTLKVQPAELEDSGVYFCASSPTSGESTGELFFGEGSRLTVL.

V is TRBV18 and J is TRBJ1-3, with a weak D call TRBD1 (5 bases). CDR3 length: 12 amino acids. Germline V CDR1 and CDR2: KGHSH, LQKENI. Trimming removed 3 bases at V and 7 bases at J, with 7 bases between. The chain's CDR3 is CASSPEGNTIYF. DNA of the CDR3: TGTGCCAGCTCACCGGAGGGGAACACCATATATTTT.

The CDR3 loop is CASSWGGNYEQYF. CDR3 DNA sequence: TGTGCCAGCAGTTGGGGGGGTAACTACGAGCAGTACTTC. The chain is built from TRBV27 and TRBJ2-7, with 7 bases identical to TRBD2. Trimming removed 4 bases from V and 3 bases from J; junction bases left unmatched: 3. CDR3 size: 13 residues. CDR1 and CDR2 from the germline V gene are MNHEY and SMNVEV (reference sequence).

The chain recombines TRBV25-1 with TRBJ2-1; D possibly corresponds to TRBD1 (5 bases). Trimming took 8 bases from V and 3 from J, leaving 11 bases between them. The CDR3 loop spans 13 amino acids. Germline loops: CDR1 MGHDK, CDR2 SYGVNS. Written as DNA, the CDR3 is TGTGCCAGCTCAGGGTGGGACTACAATGAGCAGTTCTTC. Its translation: CASSGWDYNEQFF.

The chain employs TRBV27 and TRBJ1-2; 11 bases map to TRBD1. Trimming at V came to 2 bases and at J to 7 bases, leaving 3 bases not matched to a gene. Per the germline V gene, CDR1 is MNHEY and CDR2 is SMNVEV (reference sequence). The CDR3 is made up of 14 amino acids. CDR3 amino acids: CASSLGQGAGGYTF. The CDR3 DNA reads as TGTGCCAGCAGTTTAGGACAGGGGGCGGGTGGCTACACCTTC.

CDR3 DNA: TGTGCCAGCGGACGACAGAGTAATGAAAAACTGTTTTTT. Encoded protein: CASGRQSNEKLFF. The genes are TRBV4-2 and TRBJ1-4, with a tentative D call TRBD1 (5 bases). The CDR3 loop spans 13 amino acids. Trimming pared 8 bases from V and 4 bases from J, leaving 11 bases between. Per germline, CDR1 LGHNA and CDR2 YNFKEQ.

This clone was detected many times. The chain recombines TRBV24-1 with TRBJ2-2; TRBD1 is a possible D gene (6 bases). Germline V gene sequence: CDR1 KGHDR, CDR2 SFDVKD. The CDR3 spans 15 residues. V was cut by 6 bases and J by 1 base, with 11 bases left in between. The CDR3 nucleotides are TGTGCCACCAGTTGGGGGCTGAGGAACACCGGGGAGCTGTTTTTT. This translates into CATSWGLRNTGELFF.

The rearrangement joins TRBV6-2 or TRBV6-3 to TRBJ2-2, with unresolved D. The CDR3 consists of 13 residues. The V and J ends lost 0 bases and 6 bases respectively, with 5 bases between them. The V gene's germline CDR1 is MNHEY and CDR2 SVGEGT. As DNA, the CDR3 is TGTGCCAGCAGTTACTCGCAGGCCGGGGAGCTGTTTTTT. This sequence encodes CASSYSQAGELFF.

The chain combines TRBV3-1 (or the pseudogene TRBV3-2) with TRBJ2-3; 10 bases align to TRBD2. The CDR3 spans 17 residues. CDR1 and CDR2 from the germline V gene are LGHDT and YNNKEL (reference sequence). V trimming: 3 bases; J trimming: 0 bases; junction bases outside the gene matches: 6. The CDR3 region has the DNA TGTGCCAGCAGCCAGTTACCGGGACTAGCGAGCACAGATACGCAGTATTTT. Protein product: CASSQLPGLASTDTQYF.

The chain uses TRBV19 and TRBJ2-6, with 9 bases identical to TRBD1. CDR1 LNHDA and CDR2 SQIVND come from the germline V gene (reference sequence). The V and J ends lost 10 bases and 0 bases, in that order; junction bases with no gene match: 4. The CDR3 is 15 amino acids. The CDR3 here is CATGTGYSGANVLTF. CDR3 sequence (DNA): TGTGCCACGGGGACAGGGTACTCTGGGGCCAACGTCCTGACTTTC.

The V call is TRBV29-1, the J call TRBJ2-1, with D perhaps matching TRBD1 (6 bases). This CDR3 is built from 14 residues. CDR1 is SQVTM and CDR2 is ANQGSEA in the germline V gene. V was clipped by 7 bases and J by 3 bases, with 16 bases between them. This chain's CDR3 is CSAVTGYFYNEQFF. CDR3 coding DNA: TGCAGCGCAGTTACAGGGTATTTCTACAATGAGCAGTTCTTC.

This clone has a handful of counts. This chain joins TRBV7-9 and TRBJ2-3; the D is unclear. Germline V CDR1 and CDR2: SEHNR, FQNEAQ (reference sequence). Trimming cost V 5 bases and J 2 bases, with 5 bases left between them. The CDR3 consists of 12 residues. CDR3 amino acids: CASSHPTDTQYF. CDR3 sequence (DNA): TGTGCCAGCAGCCATCCCACAGATACGCAGTATTTT.

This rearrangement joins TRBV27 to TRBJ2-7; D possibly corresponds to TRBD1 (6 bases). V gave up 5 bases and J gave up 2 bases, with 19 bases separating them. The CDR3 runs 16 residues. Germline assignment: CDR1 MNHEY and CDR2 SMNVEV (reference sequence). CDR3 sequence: CASSTHREKPTYEQYF. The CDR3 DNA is TGTGCCAGCAGTACCCACAGGGAGAAACCCACCTACGAGCAGTACTTC.

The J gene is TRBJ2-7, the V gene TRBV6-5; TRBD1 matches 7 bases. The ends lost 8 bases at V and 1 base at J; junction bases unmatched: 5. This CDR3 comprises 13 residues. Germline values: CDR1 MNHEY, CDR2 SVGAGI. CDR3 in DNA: TGTGCCAGCCTGCGGACAGGATCCTACGAGCAGTACTTC. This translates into CASLRTGSYEQYF.

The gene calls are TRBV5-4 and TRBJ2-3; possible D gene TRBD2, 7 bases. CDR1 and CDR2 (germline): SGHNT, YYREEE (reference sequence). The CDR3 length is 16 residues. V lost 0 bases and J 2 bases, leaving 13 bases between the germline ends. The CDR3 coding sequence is TGTGCCAGCAGCTTGGTAGGGGGGGGCCCCACAGATACGCAGTATTTT. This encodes CASSLVGGGPTDTQYF. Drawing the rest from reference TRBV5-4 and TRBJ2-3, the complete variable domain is ETGVTQSPTHLIKTRGQQVTLRCSSQSGHNTVSWYQQALGQGPQFIFQYYREEENGRGNFPPRFSGLQFPNYSSELNVNALELDDSALYLCASSLVGGGPTDTQYFGPGTRLTVL.